Listed here are 4 T cell receptor beta chains from one sample, sequenced in a study of CD8+ T cells in alopecia areata listed by TCRdb under 2018. The library was prepared using the immunoSEQ multiplex PCR assay. RNA was extracted from all samples and reverse transcribed into cDNA as template for TCR sequencing. TCRdb limited this immuneACCESS table to in-frame rearrangements with V and J called. A share of clones is missing; checked studies link under half to unresolved V genes, and the rest is unexplained. This sample holds around 290,000 clones in total, without any singletons. The ten most abundant clones make up 1.2% of the sample. Pooled mouse cutaneous lymph node cells were stained for CD4, CD8alpha, NKG2D, NKG2ACE and other markers, then sorted on a BD Influx. The sequenced material came from CD4+ T cells sorted from a lymph node. The receptors originated from a C3H/HeJ mouse with alopecia areata. Mice of this strain carry the MHC haplotype H2-k.

On this clone: Genes here carry mouse names. The same CDR3 is also encoded by other DNA sequences in this sample. CDR3 residues: CASSSPDSYNSPLYF. Partial CDR3 DNA: TGTGCCAGCAGTTCCCCGGACAGCTATAATTCGCCC. The chain carries TRBV19 and TRBJ1-6, with D possibly TRBD1 on 6 matching bases. From the germline J gene comes the end of the CDR3, since the read stops 3 residues before it. TRBJ1-6 is filed as an ORF, its function uncertain. CDR1 FNHDT and CDR2 SITEND come from the germline V gene (reference sequence). V was trimmed by 4 bases and J by 3 bases, leaving 11 bases between them. This CDR3 comprises 15 residues.

As regards this clone: These gene names are mouse names. The CDR3 end falls 4 residues outside the read, so it is completed with the germline J gene. V and J are TRBV19 and TRBJ1-2, with 9 bases identical to TRBD1. J gave up 1 base and V 3 bases, and 4 bases lay outside the gene matches. The germline gives CDR1 FNHDT, CDR2 SITEND (reference sequence). This CDR3 has 15 amino acids. CDR3 DNA (partial): TGTGCCAGCAGTACTACAGGGGGCGGAAACTCC. It yields the protein CASSTTGGGNS. The whole CDR3 reads CASSTTGGGNSDYTF.

This clone occurred a few times. Gene names denote mouse genes. The read terminates 4 residues before the CDR3 end, so the remaining end is supplied by the germline J gene. The chain recombines TRBV19 with TRBJ2-2, with TRBD1 matching 7 bases. Germline values: CDR1 FNHDT, CDR2 SITEND (reference sequence). This CDR3 contains 15 residues. With V trimmed by 6 bases and J by 0 bases, 5 bases remained unmatched. The CDR3 DNA, read in part, is TGTGCCAGCAATAGACAGGGAGCAAACACCGGG. This codes for CASNRQGANTG. The complete CDR3 reads CASNRQGANTGQLYF.

Turning to this clone: Mouse germline and gene names are used. The read ends 4 residues shy of where the CDR3 ends; the end is completed using the germline J gene. This chain uses TRBV13-3 with TRBJ2-7, with 11 bases lining up with TRBD2. Germline V gives CDR1 NNHDY, CDR2 SYVADS. The V and J ends lost 5 bases and 0 bases, in that order; junction bases with no gene match: 4. This CDR3 comprises 15 residues. CDR3 bases read: TGTGCCAGCAGGGGACTGGGGGTCAGCTCCTAT. Its translation: CASRGLGVSSY. The whole CDR3 reads CASRGLGVSSYEQYF.